The 32 T cell receptor beta chains below all came from one sample that was sequenced in a study of blood T cell repertoires in COVID-19. Sequencing used immunoSEQ multiplex PCR; TCRdb keeps in-frame clones, though not all of them. This repertoire shows 50,000 to 65,000 clones, 80% to 90% found once; its top ten account for about 4.9%. Specimen: peripheral blood. These receptor sequences come from a man aged 55 to 70 with acute or convalescent COVID-19.

V gene TRBV28 combines with J gene TRBJ2-2, with D tentatively TRBD1 (5 bases). Germline V gives CDR1 MDHEN, CDR2 SYDVKM. With 6 bases removed from V and 3 bases from J, the gap between germline ends came to 14 bases. The CDR3 length is 15 residues. The DNA for the CDR3 is TGTGCCAGCAGACCCGCAGGGATAGACACCGGGGAGCTGTTTTTT. Its protein product is CASRPAGIDTGELFF.

V is TRBV19 and J is TRBJ1-5, with D possibly matching TRBD1 (5 bases). The CDR3 sequence is 14 residues long. Trimming removed 5 bases from V and 7 bases from J, with 15 bases in between. Germline V gives CDR1 LNHDA, CDR2 SQIVND (reference sequence). CDR3 in amino acids: CASSPRSGRQPQHF. The CDR3 region has the DNA TGTGCCAGTAGTCCGCGTTCAGGGCGCCAGCCCCAGCATTTT.

The chain employs TRBV6-5 and TRBJ1-4, with 9 nucleotides matching TRBD1. There are 15 residues in the CDR3. Trimming took 4 bases from V and 8 from J; bases not matched to a gene: 8. Looked up from germline, CDR1 is MNHEY and CDR2 is SVGAGI. The CDR3 reads CASSSTGGWGEKLFF. CDR3 nucleotide sequence: TGTGCCAGCAGTTCCACAGGGGGCTGGGGAGAAAAACTGTTTTTT.

The chain carries TRBV10-2 and TRBJ2-5; D might be TRBD2 (6 bases). The V and J ends lost 2 bases and 2 bases respectively, with 9 bases between them. The CDR3 consists of 14 residues. Germline V lookup: CDR1 WSHSY, CDR2 SAAADI. DNA for the CDR3: TGCGCCAGCAGTGAGGGGGGGAGACAAGAGACCCAGTACTTC. Its protein is CASSEGGRQETQYF.

The chain recombines TRBV11-2 with TRBJ2-7; 8 bases fit TRBD1. The germline V gene has CDR1 SGHAT and CDR2 FQNNGV. The junction had 9 bases not matched to a gene; V was cut back by 4 bases and J by 4 bases. The CDR3 contains 15 residues. CDR3: CASSSLRDRTYEQYF. The CDR3 DNA reads as TGTGCCAGCAGCTCCTTAAGGGACAGGACATACGAGCAGTACTTC.

The V call is TRBV20-1, the J call TRBJ2-7; D is ambiguous. CDR3 length equals 11 residues. Germline V gene data show CDR1 as DFQATT and CDR2 as SNEGSKA (reference sequence). The ends were cut back, 1 base at V and 9 bases at J, with 10 bases in the middle. CDR3 sequence: CSARGSSGQYF. DNA for the CDR3: TGCAGTGCTAGAGGGTCATCCGGGCAGTACTTC.

The chain links TRBV15 to TRBJ1-2, with 8 nucleotides matching TRBD1. J was trimmed by 4 bases and V by 1 base; bases with no gene match: 5. This CDR3 contains 15 residues. Germline-derived CDR1 and CDR2 are LNHNV and YYDKDF (reference sequence). For the CDR3, the DNA is TGTGCCACCAGCAGAGCCGCGGGACAGGCCTATGGCTACACCTTC. Translation: CATSRAAGQAYGYTF. Full variable domain (remainder filled in from reference TRBV15 and TRBJ1-2): DAMVIQNPRYQVTQFGKPVTLSCSQTLNHNVMYWYQQKSSQAPKLLFHYYDKDFNNEADTPDNFQSRRPNTSFCFLDIRSPGLGDTAMYLCATSRAAGQAYGYTFGSGTRLTVV.

The rearrangement uses TRBV18 and TRBJ1-1; 11 bases align to TRBD1. CDR3 length: 16 amino acids. Germline trimming cut 1 base from V and 3 bases from J; bases unmatched to any gene: 4. Germline CDR1 KGHSH, CDR2 LQKENI. CDR3 protein: CASSPRVGQGDTEAFF. The DNA of the CDR3 is TGTGCCAGCTCACCACGGGTGGGACAGGGGGACACTGAAGCTTTCTTT.

The chain employs TRBV20-1 and TRBJ2-1; D perhaps matches TRBD2 (5 bases). Germline values: CDR1 DFQATT, CDR2 SNEGSKA (reference sequence). The CDR3 is made up of 11 amino acids. The germline V and J ends were trimmed by 2 bases and 10 bases, with 9 bases remaining between them. CDR3: CSARIQREQFF. The CDR3, as DNA: TGCAGTGCTAGAATCCAGCGGGAGCAGTTCTTC.

V gene TRBV5-1 combines with J gene TRBJ2-2, with 9 bases that match TRBD1. The CDR3 loop spans 16 amino acids. Trimming took 4 bases from V and 4 from J; bases not matched to a gene: 8. The germline CDR1 and CDR2 sequences are SGHRS and YFSETQ. Written as DNA, the CDR3 is TGCGCCAGCAGCCCTAGGACAGGGGCGACCACCGGGGAGCTGTTTTTT. Its protein is CASSPRTGATTGELFF.

The chain recombines TRBV24-1 with TRBJ2-7; a possible D gene is TRBD1 (6 bases). V was clipped by 12 bases and J by 0 bases, with 32 bases between them. The germline V gene encodes CDR1 KGHDR and CDR2 SFDVKD. The CDR3 spans 19 residues. CDR3: CALLRVQGPHTPSSYEQYF. CDR3 in DNA: TGTGCCCTCCTTCGTGTCCAGGGGCCGCACACCCCGAGCTCCTACGAGCAGTACTTC.

The table lists this clone with a count of one. The rearrangement uses TRBV2 and TRBJ1-2, with TRBD1 identical over 9 bases. The CDR3 sequence is 14 residues long. Germline-derived CDR1 and CDR2 are SNHLY and FYNNEI. Trimming took 4 bases from V and 7 from J; bases not matched to a gene: 7. CDR3 in DNA: TGTGCCAGCAGTGTAACACAGGGGGCCAGTGGCTACACCTTC. Translating gives CASSVTQGASGYTF.

V and J are TRBV5-4 and TRBJ2-1; 9 nucleotides align to TRBD1. CDR1 SGHNT and CDR2 YYREEE come from the germline V gene (reference sequence). V shed 1 base and J 2 bases; nucleotides not matched to a gene: 4. This CDR3 spans 16 amino acids. The CDR3 reads CASSLYRGLAYNEQFF. CDR3 nucleotide sequence: TGTGCCAGCAGCTTGTACAGGGGGCTAGCCTACAATGAGCAGTTCTTC. The complete variable domain, with remaining parts taken from reference TRBV5-4 and TRBJ2-1, reads ETGVTQSPTHLIKTRGQQVTLRCSSQSGHNTVSWYQQALGQGPQFIFQYYREEENGRGNFPPRFSGLQFPNYSSELNVNALELDDSALYLCASSLYRGLAYNEQFFGPGTRLTVL.

The chain recombines TRBV3-1 (or the pseudogene TRBV3-2) with TRBJ2-7, with D possibly matching TRBD1 (5 bases). Germline V gene lookup returns CDR1 LGHDT and CDR2 YNNKEL (reference sequence). The CDR3 contains 14 residues. V was pared by 0 bases and J by 1 base, with 7 bases between. The CDR3 bases are TGTGCCAGCAGCCAAGAGGGGCGTTCCTACGAGCAGTACTTC. Translated, it gives CASSQEGRSYEQYF.

This rearrangement joins TRBV5-1 to TRBJ1-1; D is unresolved. V shed 0 bases and J shed 4 bases, with 10 bases lying between them. CDR1 is SGHRS and CDR2 is YFSETQ in the germline V gene. The CDR3 is 14 residues long. The chain's CDR3 is CASSLDPAGTEAFF. Written as DNA, the CDR3 is TGCGCCAGCAGCTTGGACCCAGCGGGCACTGAAGCTTTCTTT.

CDR3 residues: CASSQDVNRYEQYF. The CDR3 DNA follows: TGTGCCAGCAGCCAAGATGTGAATCGGTACGAGCAGTACTTC. The chain uses TRBV3-1 (or the pseudogene TRBV3-2) and TRBJ2-7; D ambiguous. CDR3 length equals 14 residues. Germline lookup yields CDR1 LGHDT and CDR2 YNNKEL (reference sequence). The germline V and J ends were trimmed by 0 bases and 4 bases, with 10 bases remaining between them.

The chain recombines TRBV6-5 with TRBJ1-5, with TRBD1 as a possible D gene (5 bases). The CDR3 is made up of 14 amino acids. The V and J ends lost 6 bases and 4 bases respectively, with 13 bases between them. The germline CDR1 and CDR2 sequences are MNHEY and SVGAGI. The CDR3 DNA reads TGTGCCAGCAGCCGTAGTCGGGGGAATCAGCCCCAGCATTTT. Its protein product is CASSRSRGNQPQHF.

There are a few counts of this clone. The rearrangement joins TRBV18 to TRBJ2-7, with TRBD2 matching 11 bases. Germline loops: CDR1 KGHSH, CDR2 LQKENI. V was clipped by 6 bases and J by 1 base; unmatched bases: 5. The CDR3 sequence is 15 residues long. The CDR3: CASSRTSGGSYEQYF. The CDR3 region has the DNA TGTGCCAGCTCCCGCACTAGCGGGGGTTCCTACGAGCAGTACTTC.

This clone was counted only a few times. This chain connects TRBV9 to TRBJ2-5, with 10 bases fitting TRBD2. The germline CDR1 and CDR2 sequences are SGDLS and YYNGEE. V shed 0 bases, J shed 4 bases, and the junction held 9 bases outside the gene matches. This CDR3 is built from 17 residues. The CDR3 loop is CASSVGGLAGVGETQYF. The CDR3 DNA is TGTGCCAGCAGCGTAGGGGGTCTAGCGGGAGTGGGAGAGACCCAGTACTTC.

In nucleotides, the CDR3 is TGTGCCAGCAGTCATACCGGGACAGGGGACTACGAGCAGTACTTC. Translation gives CASSHTGTGDYEQYF. The chain uses TRBV28 and TRBJ2-7; 10 bases are a match to TRBD1. Trimming removed 5 bases from V and 3 bases from J; junction bases left unmatched: 7. Germline-derived CDR1 and CDR2 are MDHEN and SYDVKM. The CDR3 is made up of 15 amino acids.

This chain connects TRBV18 to TRBJ1-5; D possibly corresponds to TRBD1 (6 bases). Trimming shortened V by 1 base and J by 4 bases, and 11 bases separated the two germline ends. The CDR3 spans 15 residues. The germline CDR1 and CDR2 sequences are KGHSH and LQKENI. The CDR3 sequence: CASSPLTGRNQPQHF. The CDR3 nucleotides read TGTGCCAGCTCACCACTCACAGGGCGAAATCAGCCCCAGCATTTT.

The chain uses TRBV4-1 and TRBJ1-2, with 7 bases fitting TRBD1. The CDR3 is made up of 15 amino acids. V dropped 5 bases and J dropped 4; count of bases not matched to a gene: 10. Germline CDR1 and CDR2: MGHRA and YSYEKL. DNA for the CDR3: TGCGCCAGCAGCAGAGGACAGGAAGGTACCTATGGCTACACCTTC. Translating it yields CASSRGQEGTYGYTF.

The chain uses TRBV11-2 and TRBJ2-3; a weak D match, TRBD2 (5 bases). Trimming left V 5 bases short and J 5 bases short, with 5 bases between. This CDR3 is built from 11 residues. CDR1 is SGHAT and CDR2 is FQNNGV in the germline V gene. CDR3: CASSGGDTQYF. CDR3 bases: TGTGCCAGCAGCGGAGGAGATACGCAGTATTTT.

This clone was seen a single time. The chain carries TRBV9 and TRBJ1-2; TRBD1 matches 8 bases. The germline V gene has CDR1 SGDLS and CDR2 YYNGEE. Losses at the gene ends were 3 bases for V and 7 bases for J; bases not matched to a gene: 14. The CDR3 is 16 residues long. CDR3 amino acids: CASSAPFGQGTSGYTF. The CDR3 nucleotides are TGTGCCAGCAGCGCACCATTCGGACAGGGTACATCTGGCTACACCTTC.

The chain has TRBV18 and TRBJ2-2; D unclear. Between the trimmed V and J ends, which lost 4 bases and 1 base, there was a span of 10 bases. CDR3 length equals 15 residues. Germline values: CDR1 KGHSH, CDR2 LQKENI. CDR3 loop: CASSRETQNTGELFF. CDR3 nucleotide sequence: TGTGCCAGCTCACGAGAGACTCAGAACACCGGGGAGCTGTTTTTT.

The chain has TRBV28 and TRBJ2-2, with 7 bases that match TRBD2. This CDR3 is built from 15 residues. CDR1 and CDR2 (germline): MDHEN, SYDVKM. The trim removed 2 bases at V and 7 bases at J, leaving 7 bases unmatched. The chain's CDR3 is CASSLGGSRGGELFF. The CDR3 region has the DNA TGTGCCAGCAGTTTAGGCGGGAGTCGGGGCGGGGAGCTGTTTTTT.

The CDR3 protein is CASSRHNTDTQYF. CDR3 in DNA: TGTGCCAGTAGTCGACATAACACAGATACGCAGTATTTT. This chain uses TRBV19 with TRBJ2-3, with D unclear. This CDR3 is built from 13 residues. V lost 5 bases, J lost 2 bases, and 8 bases lay in between. Germline V gives CDR1 LNHDA, CDR2 SQIVND (reference sequence).

The chain recombines TRBV23-1 with TRBJ1-3; the D gene is possibly TRBD1 (5 bases). TRBV23-1 is placed among ORFs of uncertain function. The CDR3 has 15 amino acids. V dropped 0 bases and J dropped 5 bases, with 11 bases sitting between them. The CDR3 region is CASSQSDGGRNTIYF. DNA for the CDR3: TGCGCCAGCAGTCAATCAGACGGGGGAAGAAACACCATATATTTT.

V is TRBV7-3 and J is TRBJ2-1; 10 nucleotides line up with TRBD2. The CDR3 runs to 14 residues. The ends lost 3 bases at V and 5 bases at J; junction bases unmatched: 1. CDR1 SGHTA and CDR2 FQGTGA come from the germline V gene. CDR3 in amino acids: CASSFGLADNEQFF. DNA of the CDR3: TGTGCCAGCAGCTTCGGACTAGCGGACAATGAGCAGTTCTTC.

The chain has TRBV6-6 and TRBJ1-5; no clear D. The CDR3 sequence is 13 residues long. V lost 6 bases, J lost 0 bases, and 6 bases lay in between. From germline, CDR1 is MNHNY and CDR2 SVGAGI (reference sequence). DNA of the CDR3: TGTGCCAGCAGCCTCGTTAGCAATCAGCCCCAGCATTTT. As protein: CASSLVSNQPQHF.

The chain couples TRBV5-5 to TRBJ1-5; no clear D gene. CDR1 and CDR2 (germline): SGHKS, YYEKEE (reference sequence). This CDR3 is built from 15 residues. V shed 1 base and J shed 0 bases, with 8 bases lying between them. Written as DNA, the CDR3 is TGTGCCAGCAGCTTGTCCGTAAATAGCAATCAGCCCCAGCATTTT. Amino acid sequence: CASSLSVNSNQPQHF.

The V and J genes are TRBV2 and TRBJ2-7; TRBD1 matches at 9 bases. Trimming took 7 bases from V and 7 from J; bases not matched to a gene: 14. Germline V gene lookup returns CDR1 SNHLY and CDR2 FYNNEI. This CDR3 has 15 residues. The CDR3 region has the DNA TGTGCCAGCATCAGAGACGGGACAGGGACACAAGAGCAGTACTTC. Translation gives CASIRDGTGTQEQYF.